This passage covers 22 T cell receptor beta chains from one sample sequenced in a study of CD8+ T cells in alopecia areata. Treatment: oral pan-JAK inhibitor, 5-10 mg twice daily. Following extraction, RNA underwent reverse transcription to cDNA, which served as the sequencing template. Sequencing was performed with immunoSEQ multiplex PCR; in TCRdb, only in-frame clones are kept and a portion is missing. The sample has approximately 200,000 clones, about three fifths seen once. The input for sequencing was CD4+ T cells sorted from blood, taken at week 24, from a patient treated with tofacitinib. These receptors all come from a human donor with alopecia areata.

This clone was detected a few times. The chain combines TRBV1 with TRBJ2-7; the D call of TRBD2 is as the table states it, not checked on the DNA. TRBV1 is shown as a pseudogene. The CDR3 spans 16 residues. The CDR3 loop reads CTSSPHLASGSYEQYF. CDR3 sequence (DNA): TGCACCAGCAGCCCCCACCTGGCTAGCGGGTCCTACGAGCAGTACTTC.

Written as DNA, the CDR3 is TGCGCCAGCAGTCTAAAGCCCCCAGCGGGAGGGCCCGATGAGCAGTTCTTC. Translation gives CASSLKPPAGGPDEQFF. The chain carries TRBV23-1 and TRBJ2-1, with 10 nucleotides matching TRBD2. TRBV23-1 is an ORF for which the function is uncertain. The CDR3 is made up of 17 amino acids. J gave up 8 bases and V 4 bases, and 14 bases lay outside the gene matches.

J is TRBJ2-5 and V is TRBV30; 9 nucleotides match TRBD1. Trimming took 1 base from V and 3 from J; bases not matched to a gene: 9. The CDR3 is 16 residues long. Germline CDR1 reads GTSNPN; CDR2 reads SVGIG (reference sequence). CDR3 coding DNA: TGTGCCTGGAGTGCCCCCTGGGACAGGGAGGAAGAGACCCAGTACTTC. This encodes CAWSAPWDREEETQYF.

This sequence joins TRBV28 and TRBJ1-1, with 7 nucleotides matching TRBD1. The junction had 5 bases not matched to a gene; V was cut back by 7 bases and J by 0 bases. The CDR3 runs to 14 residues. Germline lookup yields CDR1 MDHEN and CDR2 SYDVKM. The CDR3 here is CASNRQGLNTEAFF. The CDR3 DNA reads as TGTGCCAGCAACCGACAGGGATTGAACACTGAAGCTTTCTTT.

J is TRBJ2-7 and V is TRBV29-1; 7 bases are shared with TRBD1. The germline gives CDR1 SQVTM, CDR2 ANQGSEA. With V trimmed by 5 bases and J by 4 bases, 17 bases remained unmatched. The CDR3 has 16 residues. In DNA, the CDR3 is TGCAGCGTTCGCGACAGGGAAGGACGAACTTCTTACGAGCAGTACTTC. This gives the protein CSVRDREGRTSYEQYF.

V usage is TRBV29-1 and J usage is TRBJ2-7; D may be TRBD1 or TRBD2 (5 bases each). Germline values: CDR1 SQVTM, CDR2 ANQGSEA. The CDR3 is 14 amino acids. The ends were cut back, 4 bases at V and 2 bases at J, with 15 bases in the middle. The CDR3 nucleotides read TGCAGCGTTGTCCCCGGGACGGGTCCCTACGAGCAGTACTTC. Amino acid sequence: CSVVPGTGPYEQYF.

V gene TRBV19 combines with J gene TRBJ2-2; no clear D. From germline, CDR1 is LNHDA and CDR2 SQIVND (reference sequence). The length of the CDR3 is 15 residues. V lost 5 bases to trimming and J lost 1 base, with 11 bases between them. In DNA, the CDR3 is TGTGCCAGTAGTGCCACCTACTTGAACACCGGGGAGCTGTTTTTT. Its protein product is CASSATYLNTGELFF.

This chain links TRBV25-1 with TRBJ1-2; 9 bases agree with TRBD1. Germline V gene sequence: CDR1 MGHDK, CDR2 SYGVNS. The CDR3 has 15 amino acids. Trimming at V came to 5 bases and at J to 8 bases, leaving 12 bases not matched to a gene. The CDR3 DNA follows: TGTGCCAGCAGTCAGCCGGGACAGGGTCTTCCCGGCTACACCTTC. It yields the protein CASSQPGQGLPGYTF.

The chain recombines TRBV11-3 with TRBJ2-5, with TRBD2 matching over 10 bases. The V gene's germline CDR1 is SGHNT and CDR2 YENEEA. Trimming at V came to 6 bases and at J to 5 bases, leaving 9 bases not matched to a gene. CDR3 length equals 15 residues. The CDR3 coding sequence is TGTGCCAGCAGTTTTTGGGCTAGCGGGAGCGAGACCCAGTACTTC. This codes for CASSFWASGSETQYF.

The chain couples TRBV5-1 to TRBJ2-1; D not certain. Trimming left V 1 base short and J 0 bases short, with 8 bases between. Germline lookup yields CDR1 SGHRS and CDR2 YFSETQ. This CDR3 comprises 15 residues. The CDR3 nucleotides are TGCGCCAGCAGCTTGCTTGGCGGCTCCTACAATGAGCAGTTCTTC. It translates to CASSLLGGSYNEQFF.

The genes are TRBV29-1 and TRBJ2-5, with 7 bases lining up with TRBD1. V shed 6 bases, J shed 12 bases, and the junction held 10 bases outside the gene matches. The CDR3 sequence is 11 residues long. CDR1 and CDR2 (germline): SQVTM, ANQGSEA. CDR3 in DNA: TGCAGCGTCGAATTACAGGGGCCGAAGTACTTC. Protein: CSVELQGPKYF.

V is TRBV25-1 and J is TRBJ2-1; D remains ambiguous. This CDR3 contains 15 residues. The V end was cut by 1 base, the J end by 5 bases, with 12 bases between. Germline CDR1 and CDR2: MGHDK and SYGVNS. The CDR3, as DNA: TGTGCCAGCAGTGAATCATACGGGTTGCACAATGAGCAGTTCTTC. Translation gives CASSESYGLHNEQFF. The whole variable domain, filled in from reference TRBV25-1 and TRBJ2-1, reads EADIYQTPRYLVIGTGKKITLECSQTMGHDKMYWYQQDPGMELHLIHYSYGVNSTEKGDLSSESTVSRIRTEHFPLTLESARPSHTSQYLCASSESYGLHNEQFFGPGTRLTVL.

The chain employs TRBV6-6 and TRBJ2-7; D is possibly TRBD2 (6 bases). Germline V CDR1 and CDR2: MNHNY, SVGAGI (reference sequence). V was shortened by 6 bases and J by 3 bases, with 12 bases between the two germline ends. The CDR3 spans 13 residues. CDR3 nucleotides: TGTGCCAGCAGCCATATGGACTACTACGAGCAGTACTTC. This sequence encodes CASSHMDYYEQYF.

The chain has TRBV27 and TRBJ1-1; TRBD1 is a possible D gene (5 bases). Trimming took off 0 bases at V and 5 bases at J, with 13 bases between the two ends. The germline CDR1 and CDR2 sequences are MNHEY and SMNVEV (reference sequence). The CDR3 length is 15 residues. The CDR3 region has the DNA TGTGCCAGCAGTTTATCCGGCAGGGCGGGAACTGAAGCTTTCTTT. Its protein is CASSLSGRAGTEAFF.

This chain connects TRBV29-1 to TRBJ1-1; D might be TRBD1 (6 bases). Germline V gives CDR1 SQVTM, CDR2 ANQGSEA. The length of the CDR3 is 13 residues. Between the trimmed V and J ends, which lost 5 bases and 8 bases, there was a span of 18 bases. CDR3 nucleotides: TGCAGCGTTTCCGACAGGACCTGGGGGGAAGCTTTCTTT. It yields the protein CSVSDRTWGEAFF. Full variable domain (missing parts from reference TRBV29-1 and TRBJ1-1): SAVISQKPSRDICQRGTSLTIQCQVDSQVTMMFWYRQQPGQSLTLIATANQGSEATYESGFVIDKFPISRPNLTFSTLTVSNMSPEDSSIYLCSVSDRTWGEAFFGQGTRLTVV.

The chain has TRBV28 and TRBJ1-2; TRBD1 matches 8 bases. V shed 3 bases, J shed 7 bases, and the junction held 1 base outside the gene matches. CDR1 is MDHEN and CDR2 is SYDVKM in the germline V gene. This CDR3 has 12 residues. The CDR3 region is CASSLTGAGYTF. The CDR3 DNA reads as TGTGCCAGCAGTTTGACAGGGGCTGGCTACACCTTC.

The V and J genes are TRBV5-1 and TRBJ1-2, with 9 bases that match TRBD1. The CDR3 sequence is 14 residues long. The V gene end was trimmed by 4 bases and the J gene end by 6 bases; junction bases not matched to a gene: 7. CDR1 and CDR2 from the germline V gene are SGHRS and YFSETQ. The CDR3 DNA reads TGCGCCAGCAGCCCCCTCCGGGACAGGGATGGCTACACCTTC. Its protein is CASSPLRDRDGYTF.

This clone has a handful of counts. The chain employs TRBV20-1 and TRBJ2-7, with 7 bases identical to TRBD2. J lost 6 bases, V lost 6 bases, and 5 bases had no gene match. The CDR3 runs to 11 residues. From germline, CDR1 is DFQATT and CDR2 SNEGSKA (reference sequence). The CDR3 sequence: CSAILAFEQYF. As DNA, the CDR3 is TGCAGTGCCATACTAGCGTTCGAGCAGTACTTC.

In DNA, the CDR3 is TGTGCCAGCAGCCGCACGACAGATAGCAATCAGCCCCAGCATTTT. It translates to CASSRTTDSNQPQHF. The gene calls are TRBV28 and TRBJ1-5; possible D gene TRBD1, 5 bases. The germline V gene has CDR1 MDHEN and CDR2 SYDVKM. V lost 6 bases and J lost 0, with 12 bases in between. The CDR3 spans 15 residues.

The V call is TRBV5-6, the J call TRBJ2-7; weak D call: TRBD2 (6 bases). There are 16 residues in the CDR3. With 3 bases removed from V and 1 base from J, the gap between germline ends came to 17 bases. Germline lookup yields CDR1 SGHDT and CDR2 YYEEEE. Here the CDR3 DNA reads TGTGCCAGCAGCTGGACAACGGGACTCGTTTCCTACGAGCAGTACTTC. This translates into CASSWTTGLVSYEQYF.

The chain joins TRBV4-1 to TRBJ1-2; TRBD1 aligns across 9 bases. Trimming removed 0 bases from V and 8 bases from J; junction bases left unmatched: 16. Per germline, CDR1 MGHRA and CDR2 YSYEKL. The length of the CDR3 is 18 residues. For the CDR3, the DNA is TGCGCCAGCAGCCAAGAACTTCTCCGGGACAGGGAACGTGGGGGCTACACCTTC. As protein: CASSQELLRDRERGGYTF.

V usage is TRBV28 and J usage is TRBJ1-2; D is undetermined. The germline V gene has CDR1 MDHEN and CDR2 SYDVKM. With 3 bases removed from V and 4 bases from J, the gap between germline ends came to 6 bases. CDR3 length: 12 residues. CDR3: CASSLKGYGYTF. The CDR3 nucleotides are TGTGCCAGCAGTTTGAAGGGCTATGGCTACACCTTC.